The 12 T cell receptor beta chains listed next were all sequenced from one sample in a study of blood T cell repertoires in COVID-19. The repertoire was sequenced with immunoSEQ multiplex PCR; TCRdb's copy has only in-frame clones and lacks some. The profile shows about 80,000 clones, around four fifths of them singletons. Sequencing was done on a sample of peripheral blood. Receptors were obtained from a human donor in a cohort sampled during active COVID-19.

Only a few counts were recorded for this clone. This rearrangement joins TRBV7-9 to TRBJ1-1; 8 bases match TRBD1. CDR1 and CDR2 from the germline V gene are SEHNR and FQNEAQ (reference sequence). The V segment lost 3 bases and the J segment 6 bases; nucleotides outside the gene matches: 9. This CDR3 spans 15 amino acids. The CDR3 loop is CASSLTDRGVPEAFF. DNA for the CDR3: TGTGCCAGCAGCTTGACAGACAGGGGAGTCCCTGAAGCTTTCTTT.

This clone was counted once. This rearrangement joins TRBV28 to TRBJ2-3, with D tentatively TRBD2 (6 bases). Per germline, CDR1 MDHEN and CDR2 SYDVKM. There are 12 residues in the CDR3. V was shortened by 10 bases and J by 0 bases, with 8 bases between the two germline ends. The CDR3 nucleotides read TGTGCCACCGGAGGGAGCACAGATACGCAGTATTTT. This translates into CATGGSTDTQYF.

The chain employs TRBV24-1 and TRBJ2-1; D might be TRBD1 (5 bases). Germline V CDR1 and CDR2: KGHDR, SFDVKD. The V end lost 4 bases, the J end lost 4 bases, and 10 bases lay between the germline ends. The CDR3 loop spans 14 amino acids. CDR3 amino acids: CATSESDSYNEQFF. The CDR3 nucleotides read TGTGCCACCAGTGAATCCGACAGTTACAATGAGCAGTTCTTC.

The chain has TRBV19 and TRBJ2-1; perhaps TRBD2 as D (6 bases). Germline assignment: CDR1 LNHDA and CDR2 SQIVND (reference sequence). The germline V and J ends were trimmed by 5 bases and 4 bases, with 18 bases remaining between them. This CDR3 has 16 amino acids. CDR3 sequence reads: CASSARHGGGYNEQFF. The CDR3 DNA reads TGTGCCAGTAGTGCCCGACACGGGGGTGGGTACAATGAGCAGTTCTTC. The variable domain in full, with the rest retrieved from reference TRBV19 and TRBJ2-1, is DGGITQSPKYLFRKEGQNVTLSCEQNLNHDAMYWYRQDPGQGLRLIYYSQIVNDFQKGDIAEGYSVSREKKESFPLTVTSAQKNPTAFYLCASSARHGGGYNEQFFGPGTRLTVL.

This clone was picked up one time. The rearrangement links TRBV30 to TRBJ2-7; TRBD1 is a possible D gene (6 bases). Germline loops: CDR1 GTSNPN, CDR2 SVGIG (reference sequence). V gave up 3 bases and J gave up 5 bases, with 14 bases separating them. This CDR3 has 13 amino acids. CDR3 in amino acids: CAWSGNRVHEQYF. The DNA of the CDR3 is TGTGCCTGGAGCGGAAACAGGGTACACGAGCAGTACTTC.

The chain has TRBV5-5 and TRBJ2-1; TRBD1 might be the D (6 bases). With 4 bases removed from V and 7 bases from J, the gap between germline ends came to 12 bases. CDR3 length: 13 amino acids. Germline CDR1 reads SGHKS; CDR2 reads YYEKEE (reference sequence). The CDR3 loop is CASSRGLANEQFF. The CDR3 nucleotides read TGTGCCAGCAGCAGGGGGTTGGCTAATGAGCAGTTCTTC.

The V call is TRBV27, the J call TRBJ2-7; TRBD1 is a possible D gene (5 bases). The V and J ends lost 4 bases and 1 base respectively, with 8 bases between them. The CDR3 consists of 13 residues. Per the germline V gene, CDR1 is MNHEY and CDR2 is SMNVEV (reference sequence). CDR3 DNA: TGTGCCAGCAGTTCGGCAGGGTCCTACGAGCAGTACTTC. Its translation is CASSSAGSYEQYF.

The CDR3 reads CASSLGASRGETQYF. The CDR3 coding sequence is TGTGCCAGCAGTTTGGGGGCCAGTAGGGGAGAGACCCAGTACTTC. The chain links TRBV28 to TRBJ2-5; D possibly corresponds to TRBD1 (6 bases). V gave up 3 bases and J gave up 4 bases, with 15 bases separating them. The CDR3 has 15 residues. CDR1 and CDR2 (germline): MDHEN, SYDVKM. Full variable domain (rest looked up from reference TRBV28 and TRBJ2-5): DVKVTQSSRYLVKRTGEKVFLECVQDMDHENMFWYRQDPGLGLRLIYFSYDVKMKEKGDIPEGYSVSREKKERFSLILESASTNQTSMYLCASSLGASRGETQYFGPGTRLLVL.

This clone was counted once. The chain has TRBV2 and TRBJ1-3, with D uncertain. The CDR3 contains 14 residues. V was pared by 2 bases and J by 4 bases, with 9 bases between. The germline V gene has CDR1 SNHLY and CDR2 FYNNEI. The CDR3 bases are TGTGCCAGCAGTGAAAGCGGCTTAGGAAACACCATATATTTT. It specifies CASSESGLGNTIYF.

The chain couples TRBV20-1 to TRBJ1-1; D might be TRBD1 (5 bases). The CDR3 length is 11 residues. CDR1 and CDR2 (germline): DFQATT, SNEGSKA (reference sequence). CDR3 sequence (DNA): TGCTTCCGCGGGGGAAATGCCAGAGCTTTCTTT. Its translation is CFRGGNARAFF.

This chain joins TRBV6-5 and TRBJ2-1, with 7 bases aligning to TRBD1. V gave up 5 bases and J gave up 9 bases; unmatched junction bases: 4. Germline CDR1 reads MNHEY; CDR2 reads SVGAGI. The CDR3 runs to 12 residues. CDR3 region: CASSIPGGEQFF. The CDR3, as DNA: TGTGCCAGCAGTATCCCAGGGGGTGAGCAGTTCTTC.

This clone has a handful of counts. J is TRBJ2-3 and V is TRBV24-1; D may be TRBD2 (6 bases). This CDR3 comprises 13 residues. Germline CDR1 KGHDR, CDR2 SFDVKD. Trimming shortened V by 4 bases and J by 8 bases, and 12 bases separated the two germline ends. The CDR3 region is CATSESRRVTQYF. CDR3 DNA sequence: TGTGCCACCAGTGAATCGCGGAGGGTTACGCAGTATTTT.